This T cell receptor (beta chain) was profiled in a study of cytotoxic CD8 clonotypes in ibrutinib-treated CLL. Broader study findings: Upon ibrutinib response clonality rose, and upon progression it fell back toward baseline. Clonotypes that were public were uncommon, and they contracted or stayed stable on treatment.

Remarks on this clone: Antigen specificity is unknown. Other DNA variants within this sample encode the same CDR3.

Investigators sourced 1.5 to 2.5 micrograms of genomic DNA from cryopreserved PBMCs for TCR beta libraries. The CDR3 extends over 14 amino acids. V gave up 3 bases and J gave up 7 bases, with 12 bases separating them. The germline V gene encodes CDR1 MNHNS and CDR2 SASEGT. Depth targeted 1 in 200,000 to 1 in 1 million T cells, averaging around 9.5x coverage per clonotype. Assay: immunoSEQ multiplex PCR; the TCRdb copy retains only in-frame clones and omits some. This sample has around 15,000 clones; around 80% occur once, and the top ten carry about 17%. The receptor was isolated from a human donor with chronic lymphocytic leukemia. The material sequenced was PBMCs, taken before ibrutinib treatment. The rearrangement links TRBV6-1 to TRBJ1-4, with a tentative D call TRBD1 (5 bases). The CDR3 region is CASSEGGAGEKLFF. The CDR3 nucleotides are TGTGCCAGCAGTGAGGGAGGGGCGGGTGAAAAACTGTTTTTT.